This TCR beta chain came from a study of OX40 agonist ivuxolimab in advanced cancers. General study findings and limits: Partial responders dosed at 0.1-3.0 mg/kg displayed clonal expansion ranking among the lowest. Certain nonresponders likewise exhibited a low normalized T-cell clonal expansion. Dose levels from 0.1 to 3.0 mg/kg saw CD4+ and CD8+ blood T cells expand clonally by week 6.

The data were produced by immunoSEQ multiplex PCR, yet TCRdb's version contains in-frame clones alone and is incomplete. Of approximately 69,000 clones in the sample, 70% to 90% are singletons; the top ten hold approximately 5.6%. The CDR3 loop spans 14 amino acids. CDR1 SEHNR and CDR2 FQNEAQ come from the germline V gene (reference sequence). The V end lost 3 bases, the J end lost 2 bases, and 11 bases lay between the germline ends. Remarks on this clone: Its antigen is undetermined.

The receptor comes from an adult with an advanced solid tumor such as melanoma, head and neck, liver or kidney cancer. The V and J genes are TRBV7-9 and TRBJ2-7, with a possible D match to TRBD1 (5 bases). Source: CD4+ or CD8+ T cells sorted from blood, taken in a trial of the OX40 agonist ivuxolimab. CDR3 coding DNA: TGTGCCAGCAGCTTGCGACAGCAACCCTACGAGCAGTACGTC. Translating gives CASSLRQQPYEQYV.